This T cell receptor (beta chain) comes out of a study of blood T cell repertoires in COVID-19. Assay used: immunoSEQ multiplex PCR; TCRdb lists only in-frame clones, some missing. The table shows about 200,000 clones, with 82% occurring only once. The trim removed 1 base at V and 4 bases at J, leaving 4 bases unmatched. The CDR3 runs 14 residues. Germline CDR1 is MDHEN and CDR2 is SYDVKM. This rearrangement joins TRBV28 to TRBJ2-7; TRBD2 agrees at 7 bases. This clonotype originated in a human donor with acute or convalescent COVID-19. The donor label of this sample is uncertain. Sequenced input: peripheral blood. The DNA of the CDR3 is TGTGCCAGCAGTTTATCCGGGAGGAGGTACGAGCAGTACTTC. It encodes CASSLSGRRYEQYF.